These 13 T cell receptor beta chains came from one sample sequenced in a study of blood T cell repertoires in COVID-19. TCRdb's copy holds only in-frame clones and misses some; the assay was immunoSEQ multiplex PCR. Among about 73,000 clones listed, approximately 92% were seen once. Sequenced sample: peripheral blood. All receptors come from an elderly man with acute or convalescent COVID-19.

In this sample, this clone turned up once. The V call is TRBV6-5, the J call TRBJ1-1, with 10 positions matching TRBD1. CDR3 length equals 13 residues. Trimming removed 6 bases from V and 7 bases from J; junction bases left unmatched: 5. CDR1 and CDR2 from the germline V gene are MNHEY and SVGAGI. CDR3 nucleotides: TGTGCCAGCAGACGACAGGGGGCAGGTGAAGCTTTCTTT. Protein sequence: CASRRQGAGEAFF.

V and J are TRBV6-1 and TRBJ2-3; 7 bases line up with TRBD1. Looked up from germline, CDR1 is MNHNS and CDR2 is SASEGT. The CDR3 consists of 17 residues. Trimming removed 2 bases from V and 6 bases from J; junction bases left unmatched: 14. CDR3 sequence (DNA): TGTGCCAGCAGTGAATATGGATCGGGGACAGACATGGATACGCAGTATTTT. The encoded protein is CASSEYGSGTDMDTQYF.

The chain uses TRBV7-3 and TRBJ2-3, with 10 bases that match TRBD2. Germline loops: CDR1 SGHTA, CDR2 FQGTGA. V was clipped by 1 base and J by 8 bases; unmatched bases: 12. The CDR3 covers 17 residues. The CDR3 nucleotides are TGTGCCAGCAGCTTAAGGTCGGGGCTAGCGGGAGACGGTACGCAGTATTTT. Its translation is CASSLRSGLAGDGTQYF.

V is TRBV27 and J is TRBJ2-7; tentative D call: TRBD1 (6 bases). Deletions cut 3 bases from V and 5 bases from J, with 11 bases between. This CDR3 is 13 amino acids long. Looked up from germline, CDR1 is MNHEY and CDR2 is SMNVEV (reference sequence). CDR3 protein: CASSLTGRDEQYF. Written as DNA, the CDR3 is TGTGCCAGCAGTTTGACAGGTCGGGACGAGCAGTACTTC.

A note on this clone: Other DNA sequences from this sample encode an identical CDR3 as well. The V and J genes are TRBV7-9 and TRBJ1-6; no clear D gene. CDR1 is SEHNR and CDR2 is FQNEAQ in the germline V gene (reference sequence). This CDR3 comprises 12 residues. V was pared by 6 bases and J by 10 bases, with 10 bases between. CDR3 bases: TGTGCCAGCAGTCGTATCTTGTCACCCCTCCACTTT. This codes for CASSRILSPLHF.

The chain is built from TRBV18 and TRBJ2-2, with D maybe TRBD2 (6 bases). The CDR3 covers 17 residues. V gave up 0 bases and J gave up 4 bases, with 15 bases separating them. CDR1 and CDR2 (germline): KGHSH, LQKENI. The CDR3 DNA follows: TGTGCCAGCTCACCACCGAGTGGAGGGCTTGGCACCGGGGAGCTGTTTTTT. This codes for CASSPPSGGLGTGELFF.

The table lists this clone with a count of one. The chain uses TRBV19 and TRBJ1-2; tentatively, D is TRBD1 (6 bases). The CDR3 has 14 amino acids. Germline V gives CDR1 LNHDA, CDR2 SQIVND (reference sequence). Deletions cut 3 bases from V and 2 bases from J, with 10 bases between. Here the CDR3 reads CASSIGTTNYGYTF. The DNA for the CDR3 is TGTGCCAGTAGTATTGGGACAACCAACTATGGCTACACCTTC. The variable domain in full, with the rest retrieved from reference TRBV19 and TRBJ1-2, is DGGITQSPKYLFRKEGQNVTLSCEQNLNHDAMYWYRQDPGQGLRLIYYSQIVNDFQKGDIAEGYSVSREKKESFPLTVTSAQKNPTAFYLCASSIGTTNYGYTFGSGTRLTVV.

As concerns this clone: The sample holds other DNA sequences that translate to the same CDR3. The chain recombines TRBV5-1 with TRBJ1-5; D remains ambiguous. V was trimmed by 0 bases and J by 4 bases, leaving 8 bases between them. Germline CDR1 is SGHRS and CDR2 is YFSETQ. The CDR3 covers 14 residues. The CDR3 reads CASSLETGNQPQHF. In DNA form, the CDR3 reads TGCGCCAGCAGCTTGGAAACGGGGAATCAGCCCCAGCATTTT.

The chain has TRBV6-5 and TRBJ2-6; a weak D match, TRBD2 (5 bases). Trimming left V 0 bases short and J 1 base short, with 7 bases between. Germline loops: CDR1 MNHEY, CDR2 SVGAGI. The CDR3 totals 16 residues. CDR3 region: CASSYSEDSGANVLTF. DNA of the CDR3: TGTGCCAGCAGTTACTCGGAGGATTCTGGGGCCAACGTCCTGACTTTC.

The chain combines TRBV11-2 with TRBJ1-1, with 10 nucleotides matching TRBD1. The junction had 5 bases not matched to a gene; V was cut back by 3 bases and J by 7 bases. Germline CDR1 SGHAT, CDR2 FQNNGV. This CDR3 spans 14 amino acids. The CDR3 sequence: CASSFDRGRGEAFF. The CDR3 DNA reads TGTGCCAGCAGCTTCGACAGGGGGCGGGGTGAAGCTTTCTTT.

The V and J genes are TRBV11-1 and TRBJ1-2; D remains ambiguous. The CDR3 is made up of 13 amino acids. Germline CDR1 is SGHAT and CDR2 is FQDESV (reference sequence). V was trimmed by 1 base and J by 3 bases, leaving 6 bases between them. CDR3 in DNA: TGTGCCAGCAGCTTAGAACTGGACTATGGCTACACCTTC. As protein: CASSLELDYGYTF. Using reference TRBV11-1 and TRBJ1-2 for the parts outside the CDR3, the full variable domain is EAEVAQSPRYKITEKSQAVAFWCDPISGHATLYWYRQILGQGPELLVQFQDESVVDDSQLPKDRFSAERLKGVDSTLKIQPAELGDSAMYLCASSLELDYGYTFGSGTRLTVV.

This chain links TRBV18 with TRBJ1-2; D is unresolved. Germline V lookup: CDR1 KGHSH, CDR2 LQKENI. V lost 3 bases to trimming and J lost 8 bases, with 13 bases between them. The CDR3 totals 13 residues. The CDR3 DNA follows: TGTGCCAGCTCACCGGACTTGGGATTAGGCTACACCTTC. Translation: CASSPDLGLGYTF.

The chain has TRBV5-1 and TRBJ1-1, with D possibly TRBD1 on 5 matching bases. The CDR3 is 13 amino acids. The V end was cut by 0 bases, the J end by 7 bases, with 10 bases between. Germline CDR1 and CDR2: SGHRS and YFSETQ. DNA of the CDR3: TGCGCCAGCAGCTTGGGACAGACATTTGAAGCTTTCTTT. It yields the protein CASSLGQTFEAFF.